The 5 T cell receptor beta chains listed next were all sequenced from one sample in a study of neurological immune-mediated disorders. TCRdb re-called the 5' RACE reads through MiXCR, storing one row per CDR3 protein. This table holds roughly 30,000 distinct CDR3 sequences, approximately 4.2% found once. Sequencing used PBMCs. The receptors shown here come from a man aged 18 to 30 in good health.

This clonotype has at least ten counts. The genes are TRBV6-1 and TRBJ1-5; a possible D gene is TRBD1 (6 bases). This CDR3 region has 15 residues. The germline V and J ends were trimmed by 4 bases and 7 bases, with 17 bases remaining between them. Per germline, CDR1 MNHNS and CDR2 SASEGT. CDR3 in amino acids: CASSGARGVGQPQHF. The CDR3 DNA reads TGTGCCAGCAGTGGCGCAAGGGGGGTCGGACAGCCCCAGCATTTT.

The sample holds many counts of this clonotype. The CDR3 region is CASSATSGDNYEQYF. The CDR3 DNA sequence: TGTGCCAGCAGCGCAACTAGCGGGGACAACTACGAGCAGTACTTC. V usage is TRBV5-8 and J usage is TRBJ2-7; 10 nucleotides agree with TRBD2. V gave up 4 bases and J gave up 3 bases; unmatched junction bases: 7. The CDR3 contains 15 residues. Germline V gene lookup returns CDR1 SGHTS and CDR2 YDEGEE.

This clonotype was picked up many times. The V gene is TRBV14, the J gene TRBJ2-7; D unresolved. The V gene's germline CDR1 is SGHDN and CDR2 FVKESK. Trimming left V 0 bases short and J 2 bases short, with 14 bases between. The CDR3 length is 16 residues. The CDR3: CASSQEGTPGPYEQYF. The CDR3, as DNA: TGTGCCAGCAGCCAAGAAGGTACTCCCGGCCCCTACGAGCAGTACTTC.

This clonotype has at least ten counts. The chain employs TRBV29-1 and TRBJ2-5, with D possibly being TRBD1 or TRBD2 (5 bases each). CDR3 length: 14 residues. V was trimmed by 3 bases and J by 1 base, leaving 12 bases between them. From germline, CDR1 is SQVTM and CDR2 ANQGSEA. Written as DNA, the CDR3 is TGCAGCGTTGAGCTCCGGGACGGCCAAGAGACCCAGTACTTC. Protein product: CSVELRDGQETQYF.

Only a few counts were recorded for this clonotype. This rearrangement joins TRBV5-1 to TRBJ2-5; D is ambiguous. The germline V gene encodes CDR1 SGHRS and CDR2 YFSETQ. The CDR3 extends over 13 amino acids. V was cut by 1 base and J by 4 bases, with 8 bases left in between. The CDR3 is CASSLWASETQYF. As DNA, the CDR3 is TGCGCCAGCAGCTTGTGGGCCTCAGAGACCCAGTACTTC.